Shown below are 24 T cell receptor beta chains from a single sample sequenced in a study of breast tumors, draining lymph nodes, adjacent tissues. MiXCR, applied by TCRdb to the multiplex PCR reads, yields one record per CDR3 protein. The sample lists just under 65,000 distinct CDR3 sequences, less than 75% seen once, with about 19% in the top ten. The sequenced sample was breast tumor tissue. The receptors shown here come from a female donor with breast cancer. Some clones in this sample may be carry-over from other donors' samples.

CDR3 coding DNA: TGTGCCAGCAGCGTAGACCAGACCGTCAACTATGGCTACACCTTC. Translating it yields CASSVDQTVNYGYTF. V is TRBV9 and J is TRBJ1-2; D remains unclear. The CDR3 is 15 amino acids. Germline-derived CDR1 and CDR2 are SGDLS and YYNGEE. Trimming took off 0 bases at V and 2 bases at J, with 11 bases between the two ends.

This clonotype showed up many times. The chain joins TRBV19 to TRBJ1-6, with 9 bases fitting TRBD1. Germline trimming cut 4 bases from V and 9 bases from J; bases unmatched to any gene: 10. Germline CDR1 LNHDA, CDR2 SQIVND (reference sequence). This CDR3 comprises 16 residues. In DNA, the CDR3 is TGTGCCAGTAGTACCCGGACAGGGGCTCGGTCTTCACCCCTCCACTTT. As protein: CASSTRTGARSSPLHF. Together with reference TRBV19 and TRBJ1-6, the CDR3 gives the full variable domain: DGGITQSPKYLFRKEGQNVTLSCEQNLNHDAMYWYRQDPGQGLRLIYYSQIVNDFQKGDIAEGYSVSREKKESFPLTVTSAQKNPTAFYLCASSTRTGARSSPLHFGNGTRLTVT.

This clonotype has only one observation. A read error is likely, as this CDR3 ends without the conserved phenylalanine or tryptophan. It is unclear where the CDR3 begins or ends on the DNA, so no DNA is shown, and the CDR3 is as TCRdb lists it. The rearrangement joins TRBV13 to TRBJ1-4. The CDR3 contains 8 residues when both ends are counted. CDR1 and CDR2 (germline): PRHDT, FYEKMQ (reference sequence). The CDR3 protein is CASSLENS.

This chain uses TRBV5-1 with TRBJ2-6; 9 nucleotides line up with TRBD1. J was trimmed by 4 bases and V by 5 bases; bases with no gene match: 10. The CDR3 spans 17 residues. The germline gives CDR1 SGHRS, CDR2 YFSETQ. This CDR3 is CASRTGTGSSGANVLTF. CDR3 DNA: TGCGCCAGCAGGACCGGGACAGGGTCTTCCGGGGCCAACGTCCTGACTTTC.

The DNA for the CDR3 is TGTGCCAGCAGTTTAGTAGACAGGAAGGAGTTCTTC. This translates into CASSLVDRKEFF. The chain combines TRBV12-3 or TRBV12-4 with TRBJ2-1, with D possibly TRBD1 on 6 matching bases. The CDR3 totals 12 residues. V lost 1 base to trimming and J lost 14 bases, with 12 bases between them.

Of note for this clonotype: The limits of the CDR3 on the DNA are not certain, so only TCRdb's listed CDR3 is given. The chain is built from TRBV2 and TRBJ2-2. Germline lookup yields CDR1 SNHLY and CDR2 FYNNEI. A total of 17 residues make up the CDR3, ends included. The CDR3 is CASSERAYEQYFGELFF.

This chain uses TRBV11-2 with TRBJ2-1, with a possible D match to TRBD2 (6 bases). The germline gives CDR1 SGHAT, CDR2 FQNNGV. The CDR3 consists of 12 residues. V lost 4 bases, J lost 8 bases, and 9 bases lay in between. CDR3 residues: CASSSTSHEQFF. CDR3 nucleotides: TGTGCCAGCAGCTCTACTAGCCATGAGCAGTTCTTC.

At least ten counts were recorded for this clonotype. The chain carries TRBV11-2 and TRBJ2-6, with 8 bases that match TRBD2. Germline-derived CDR1 and CDR2 are SGHAT and FQNNGV. The CDR3 loop spans 17 amino acids. Trimming at V came to 6 bases and at J to 4 bases, leaving 11 bases not matched to a gene. The CDR3 region has the DNA TGTGCCAGCAGTTCTCGGGGGGGGGCGTCGGGGGCCAACGTCCTGACTTTC. It encodes CASSSRGGASGANVLTF.

This clonotype occurred a few times. The CDR3 loop reads CASSLRGVISTDTQYF. DNA of the CDR3: TGTGCCAGCAGTTTACGGGGGGTCATAAGCACAGATACGCAGTATTTT. The chain uses TRBV28 and TRBJ2-3; 7 nucleotides line up with TRBD2. Per the germline V gene, CDR1 is MDHEN and CDR2 is SYDVKM. J lost 0 bases, V lost 2 bases, and 5 bases had no gene match. This CDR3 is 16 amino acids long. Based on the CDR3 plus reference TRBV28 and TRBJ2-3, the full variable domain is DVKVTQSSRYLVKRTGEKVFLECVQDMDHENMFWYRQDPGLGLRLIYFSYDVKMKEKGDIPEGYSVSREKKERFSLILESASTNQTSMYLCASSLRGVISTDTQYFGPGTRLTVL.

Notes on this clonotype: At one end the junction does not follow the germline gene, possibly because of a read error. CDR3 residues: CASSVSGDPRTGELFF. The CDR3 coding sequence is TGTGCCAGCAGCGTAAGCGGGGACCCCAGGACCGGGGAGCTGTTTTTT. The chain is built from TRBV5-1 and TRBJ2-2, with 7 positions matching TRBD2. CDR1 is SGHRS and CDR2 is YFSETQ in the germline V gene. CDR3 length: 16 amino acids.

The chain carries TRBV4-2 and TRBJ1-1, with D uncertain. V gave up 0 bases and J gave up 1 base, with 9 bases separating them. CDR3 length: 15 residues. CDR1 LGHNA and CDR2 YNFKEQ come from the germline V gene. In DNA, the CDR3 is TGTGCCAGCAGCCAAGAACTGGGGTGGAACACTGAAGCTTTCTTT. As protein: CASSQELGWNTEAFF.

The chain links TRBV20-1 to TRBJ1-5; D perhaps matches TRBD1 (6 bases). CDR3 length: 14 amino acids. The V and J ends lost 6 bases and 5 bases respectively, with 17 bases between them. The germline V gene has CDR1 DFQATT and CDR2 SNEGSKA (reference sequence). CDR3 loop: CSARDGGTHQPQHF. The CDR3 bases are TGCAGTGCCCGGGACGGGGGCACCCATCAGCCCCAGCATTTT.

This clonotype was counted ten times or more. The CDR3 nucleotides read TGCAGTGCCCTCAGAGAGGAGTCCTACGAGCAGTACTTC. It is translated as CSALREESYEQYF. The J gene is TRBJ2-7, the V gene TRBV20-1; D not resolved. Germline lookup yields CDR1 DFQATT and CDR2 SNEGSKA (reference sequence). V lost 6 bases to trimming and J lost 1 base, with 13 bases between them. The CDR3 contains 13 residues.

The rearrangement links TRBV5-4 to TRBJ2-3; 15 nucleotides match TRBD2. Germline trimming cut 4 bases from V and 10 bases from J; bases unmatched to any gene: 13. The CDR3 runs 17 residues. Germline V gene lookup returns CDR1 SGHNT and CDR2 YYREEE (reference sequence). CDR3 coding DNA: TGTGCCAGCAGCCAAGGGACTAGCGGGGGGCGCACTGATGCGCAGTATTTT. Protein sequence: CASSQGTSGGRTDAQYF.

A single count supports this clonotype. This sequence joins TRBV12-3 or TRBV12-4 and TRBJ2-4; D gene ambiguous. The CDR3 consists of 15 residues. The ends were cut back, 3 bases at V and 0 bases at J, with 9 bases in the middle. The CDR3 DNA reads TGTGCCAGCAGTTTTGACGCTGCAGCCAAAAACATTCAGTACTTC. Translated: CASSFDAAAKNIQYF.

The chain carries TRBV7-2 and TRBJ2-1; D perhaps matches TRBD1 (6 bases). This CDR3 spans 16 amino acids. The V gene lost 4 bases and the J gene lost 6 bases, with 19 bases spanning the gap. The germline CDR1 and CDR2 sequences are SGHTA and FQGNSA. The CDR3 nucleotides are TGTGCCAGCAGCTCCAACCCCCTCGTGACAGGCAATGAGCAGTTCTTC. This sequence encodes CASSSNPLVTGNEQFF.

The chain has TRBV5-1 and TRBJ2-1; 9 nucleotides agree with TRBD1. Germline V gene sequence: CDR1 SGHRS, CDR2 YFSETQ. There are 16 residues in the CDR3. V trimming: 3 bases; J trimming: 4 bases; junction bases outside the gene matches: 8. The CDR3 region is CASSSGGTGIYNEQFF. The CDR3, as DNA: TGCGCCAGCAGCTCGGGCGGGACAGGGATTTACAATGAGCAGTTCTTC.

This clonotype was seen ten or more times. A read error may produce the germline difference seen at one junction end. CDR3 sequence reads: CASSLGGGSDTQYF. CDR3 nucleotide sequence: TGTGCAAGCAGCTTGGGGGGAGGGTCCGATACGCAGTATTTT. V usage is TRBV5-5 and J usage is TRBJ2-3; 7 nucleotides align to TRBD2. CDR3 length: 14 residues. The germline V gene encodes CDR1 SGHKS and CDR2 YYEKEE (reference sequence).

This clonotype was recorded many times. The chain joins TRBV4-2 to TRBJ1-2; maybe TRBD1 (5 bases). The CDR3 consists of 16 residues. The germline V gene has CDR1 LGHNA and CDR2 YNFKEQ. V dropped 1 base and J dropped 5 bases, with 17 bases sitting between them. CDR3 coding DNA: TGTGCCAGCAGCCAAGGGGGGGGTGGAAGGGAGTATGGCTACACCTTC. Its protein is CASSQGGGGREYGYTF.

The chain recombines TRBV3-1 with TRBJ2-1, with a possible D match to TRBD2 (5 bases). Germline lookup yields CDR1 LGHDT and CDR2 YNNKEL (reference sequence). The germline V and J ends were trimmed by 2 bases and 5 bases, with 10 bases remaining between them. The CDR3 runs 14 residues. As DNA, the CDR3 is TGTGCCAGCAGCCAACGGGGAAGAGACAATGAGCAGTTCTTC. Translating gives CASSQRGRDNEQFF.

Here the CDR3 reads CASSLWDRGGGTLHF. In DNA, the CDR3 is TGTGCCAGCAGCTTATGGGACAGGGGGGGTGGGACCCTCCACTTT. This chain links TRBV7-9 with TRBJ1-6; 11 nucleotides match TRBD1. Looked up from germline, CDR1 is SEHNR and CDR2 is FQNEAQ (reference sequence). The CDR3 runs to 15 residues. Trimming at V came to 2 bases and at J to 14 bases, leaving 8 bases not matched to a gene.

This clonotype was detected ten times or more. V is TRBV7-8 and J is TRBJ2-1, with 8 bases identical to TRBD2. There are 15 residues in the CDR3. The germline V gene has CDR1 SGHVS and CDR2 FQNEAQ. Trimming took 1 base from V and 4 from J; bases not matched to a gene: 3. CDR3: CASSLGLAGYNEQFF. DNA of the CDR3: TGTGCCAGCAGCTTAGGTCTAGCGGGTTACAATGAGCAGTTCTTC.

This clonotype was observed many times. The J gene is TRBJ1-1, the V gene TRBV20-1, with 9 bases matching TRBD1. Germline assignment: CDR1 DFQATT and CDR2 SNEGSKA (reference sequence). This CDR3 region has 16 residues. The V and J ends lost 0 bases and 4 bases, in that order; junction bases with no gene match: 9. CDR3 loop: CSARDPTGGGGTEAFF. CDR3 DNA: TGCAGTGCTAGAGATCCGACAGGGGGAGGGGGCACTGAAGCTTTCTTT.

This chain links TRBV5-6 with TRBJ1-3; 9 bases are shared with TRBD1. V was clipped by 3 bases and J by 0 bases; unmatched bases: 16. This CDR3 spans 20 amino acids. Germline-derived CDR1 and CDR2 are SGHDT and YYEEEE. This CDR3 is CASSYLAGGDRAGSGNTIYF. The CDR3 bases are TGTGCCAGCAGCTATCTAGCGGGAGGGGACAGGGCCGGCTCTGGAAACACCATATATTTT.